One and the same sample provided the 24 T cell receptor beta chains below, sequenced in a study of blood T cell repertoires in COVID-19. TCRdb's copy holds only in-frame clones and misses some; the assay was immunoSEQ multiplex PCR. The sample has some 200,000 clones; 75% to 85% are singletons. The sequenced material came from peripheral blood. The receptors come from a woman of 80 years or more with COVID-19, enrolled during active disease.

The chain links TRBV19 to TRBJ2-7, with TRBD1 as a possible D gene (5 bases). Germline lookup yields CDR1 LNHDA and CDR2 SQIVND (reference sequence). CDR3 length: 15 residues. Trimming removed 6 bases from V and 3 bases from J, with 18 bases in between. The CDR3 protein is CASRGLEGDLYEQYF. For the CDR3, the DNA is TGTGCCAGTAGGGGGCTAGAAGGAGATCTCTACGAGCAGTACTTC.

V and J are TRBV4-1 and TRBJ2-2; 7 positions agree with TRBD1. V lost 4 bases to trimming and J lost 4 bases; unmatched junction nucleotides: 6. Germline CDR1 and CDR2: MGHRA and YSYEKL. The CDR3 has 15 residues. CDR3: CASSPRTGSTGELFF. CDR3 sequence (DNA): TGCGCCAGCAGCCCTCGGACAGGAAGCACCGGGGAGCTGTTTTTT.

This clone was observed a handful of times. In DNA form, the CDR3 reads TGTGCCAGCAGCTACCTAGACACAGATACGCAGTATTTT. Its protein product is CASSYLDTDTQYF. V usage is TRBV3-1 (or the pseudogene TRBV3-2) and J usage is TRBJ2-3; D is uncertain. The CDR3 is 13 amino acids. V lost 5 bases to trimming and J lost 2 bases, with 8 bases between them. CDR1 LGHDT and CDR2 YNNKEL come from the germline V gene (reference sequence).

The V and J genes are TRBV7-9 and TRBJ2-5, with a weak D call TRBD2 (6 bases). Germline CDR1 and CDR2: SEHNR and FQNEAQ (reference sequence). This CDR3 contains 13 residues. Trimming removed 3 bases at V and 5 bases at J, with 10 bases between. The DNA for the CDR3 is TGTGCCAGCAGCTTCACTAGCACGGAGACCCAGTACTTC. Translation: CASSFTSTETQYF.

The CDR3 DNA is TGTGCCAGCAGCTTTTATGATGGACAGGGGGCGGGTGAGCAGTTCTTC. Translated: CASSFYDGQGAGEQFF. The gene calls are TRBV11-3 and TRBJ2-1, with 11 nucleotides matching TRBD1. The germline gives CDR1 SGHNT, CDR2 YENEEA. Trimming took 3 bases from V and 9 from J; bases not matched to a gene: 10. This CDR3 region has 16 residues.

For the CDR3, the DNA is TGTGCCACCAGCAGATCGCTCCGGGACAGGGGTAATGAAAAACTGTTTTTT. This gives the protein CATSRSLRDRGNEKLFF. The V call is TRBV15, the J call TRBJ1-4; TRBD1 agrees at 10 bases. V was clipped by 2 bases and J by 4 bases; unmatched bases: 7. Germline CDR1 LNHNV, CDR2 YYDKDF (reference sequence). The CDR3 extends over 17 amino acids.

The chain combines TRBV11-3 with TRBJ2-7, with D perhaps TRBD2 (6 bases). The germline V gene encodes CDR1 SGHNT and CDR2 YENEEA. The CDR3 spans 14 residues. V was trimmed by 5 bases and J by 7 bases, leaving 18 bases between them. Here the CDR3 DNA reads TGTGCCAGCAGCCCCCGGGACTCTGGCGGGGAGCAGTACTTC. It specifies CASSPRDSGGEQYF.

The chain links TRBV7-9 to TRBJ2-7; a possible D gene is TRBD2 (6 bases). V was cut by 1 base and J by 0 bases, with 13 bases left in between. The CDR3 has 16 amino acids. CDR1 is SEHNR, CDR2 FQNEAQ, per germline (reference sequence). CDR3 protein: CASSLGGAGYSYEQYF. The CDR3 bases are TGTGCCAGCAGCTTAGGGGGAGCGGGCTACTCCTACGAGCAGTACTTC.

This rearrangement joins TRBV3-1 (or the pseudogene TRBV3-2) to TRBJ2-7, with D perhaps TRBD1 (6 bases). Per the germline V gene, CDR1 is LGHDT and CDR2 is YNNKEL (reference sequence). V shed 4 bases and J shed 0 bases, with 13 bases lying between them. The CDR3 is made up of 15 amino acids. CDR3 protein: CASSRTGTGSYEQYF. Here the CDR3 DNA reads TGTGCCAGCAGCCGTACAGGGACGGGCTCCTACGAGCAGTACTTC.

The chain joins TRBV19 to TRBJ1-1; possibly TRBD1 for D (5 bases). The V and J ends lost 7 bases and 5 bases respectively, with 17 bases between them. From germline, CDR1 is LNHDA and CDR2 SQIVND (reference sequence). CDR3 size: 14 residues. DNA for the CDR3: TGTGCCAGTAAGGCGGCTGTCGGGGGAACTGAAGCTTTCTTT. It translates to CASKAAVGGTEAFF.

CDR3 in DNA: TGTGCCAGCAGTTACGGCCTAGCGGGGAACACAGATACGCAGTATTTT. Protein sequence: CASSYGLAGNTDTQYF. The V and J genes are TRBV6-6 and TRBJ2-3; 9 bases agree with TRBD2. Germline CDR1 and CDR2: MNHNY and SVGAGI (reference sequence). The CDR3 contains 16 residues. V trimming: 2 bases; J trimming: 2 bases; junction bases outside the gene matches: 5.

The chain uses TRBV4-1 and TRBJ1-1; 7 bases are shared with TRBD1. Germline V gene sequence: CDR1 MGHRA, CDR2 YSYEKL. V trimming: 0 bases; J trimming: 0 bases; junction bases outside the gene matches: 1. This CDR3 contains 15 residues. CDR3 coding DNA: TGCGCCAGCAGCCAAGAAGGGGGCCTGAACACTGAAGCTTTCTTT. Protein sequence: CASSQEGGLNTEAFF.

This clone turned up a few times. The V gene is TRBV18, the J gene TRBJ1-5; unclear D gene. This CDR3 has 12 amino acids. CDR1 KGHSH and CDR2 LQKENI come from the germline V gene. Trimming removed 3 bases from V and 4 bases from J, with 4 bases in between. DNA of the CDR3: TGTGCCAGCTCACCGGAGAATCAGCCCCAGCATTTT. Protein sequence: CASSPENQPQHF.

Points on this clone: Other nucleotide sequences in the sample specify the same CDR3. This chain links TRBV12-3 or TRBV12-4 with TRBJ2-5; no clear D. The CDR3 totals 11 residues. V lost 3 bases and J lost 4, with 3 bases in between. In DNA, the CDR3 is TGTGCCAGCAGTTTTAGAGAGACCCAGTACTTC. Its translation is CASSFRETQYF.

The chain recombines TRBV11-3 with TRBJ1-2; D uncertain. The CDR3 is made up of 13 amino acids. Germline lookup yields CDR1 SGHNT and CDR2 YENEEA. V lost 2 bases and J 0 bases, leaving 4 bases between the germline ends. CDR3 loop: CASSLPANYGYTF. The CDR3 nucleotides read TGTGCCAGCAGCTTACCAGCTAACTATGGCTACACCTTC.

This chain uses TRBV5-5 with TRBJ1-1, with a tentative D call TRBD1 (5 bases). V dropped 2 bases and J dropped 6 bases, with 11 bases sitting between them. CDR3 length equals 13 residues. Germline V lookup: CDR1 SGHKS, CDR2 YYEKEE (reference sequence). CDR3 residues: CASSFGGRAEAFF. Written as DNA, the CDR3 is TGTGCCAGCAGCTTCGGGGGGAGGGCTGAAGCTTTCTTT. The complete variable domain, with remaining parts taken from reference TRBV5-5 and TRBJ1-1, reads DAGVTQSPTHLIKTRGQQVTLRCSPISGHKSVSWYQQVLGQGPQFIFQYYEKEERGRGNFPDRFSARQFPNYSSELNVNALLLGDSALYLCASSFGGRAEAFFGQGTRLTVV.

V usage is TRBV5-1 and J usage is TRBJ1-2, with a tentative D call TRBD1 (6 bases). Germline assignment: CDR1 SGHRS and CDR2 YFSETQ. V lost 0 bases and J lost 6, with 12 bases in between. The CDR3 totals 14 residues. The CDR3 sequence is CASSLAPGVDGYTF. The CDR3, as DNA: TGCGCCAGCAGCTTGGCCCCAGGGGTTGATGGCTACACCTTC.

The V call is TRBV28, the J call TRBJ2-7; TRBD1 is a possible D gene (5 bases). The CDR3 is 14 amino acids. Trimming left V 6 bases short and J 3 bases short, with 15 bases between. Germline V lookup: CDR1 MDHEN, CDR2 SYDVKM. DNA of the CDR3: TGTGCCAGCAGCCCGCCGACAGAATACTACGAGCAGTACTTC. Its translation: CASSPPTEYYEQYF. Based on the CDR3 plus reference TRBV28 and TRBJ2-7, the full variable domain is DVKVTQSSRYLVKRTGEKVFLECVQDMDHENMFWYRQDPGLGLRLIYFSYDVKMKEKGDIPEGYSVSREKKERFSLILESASTNQTSMYLCASSPPTEYYEQYFGPGTRLTVT.

The chain is built from TRBV7-2 and TRBJ1-2, with a tentative D call TRBD1 (5 bases). Deletions cut 7 bases from V and 10 bases from J, with 16 bases between. Germline CDR1 and CDR2: SGHTA and FQGNSA. CDR3 size: 12 residues. In nucleotides, the CDR3 is TGTGCCAGCACTGAATCTAGGGGTGTCTACACCTTC. It is translated as CASTESRGVYTF.

Remarks on this clone: Other nucleotide sequences from this sample produce the same CDR3. This chain joins TRBV5-1 and TRBJ1-4, with TRBD1 matching over 8 bases. The CDR3 extends over 14 amino acids. Germline V gives CDR1 SGHRS, CDR2 YFSETQ. With 1 base clipped from V and 7 bases from J, the junction kept 3 bases outside the gene matches. Written as DNA, the CDR3 is TGCGCCAGCAGCTTGCAGGGGGCTTCTGAAAAACTGTTTTTT. It encodes CASSLQGASEKLFF.

This chain connects TRBV3-1 (or the pseudogene TRBV3-2) to TRBJ2-7, with D possibly TRBD1 on 7 matching bases. This CDR3 contains 12 residues. Germline CDR1 is LGHDT and CDR2 is YNNKEL (reference sequence). The V end lost 5 bases, the J end lost 6 bases, and 11 bases lay between the germline ends. CDR3 loop: CASSFQGGEQYF. CDR3 bases: TGTGCCAGCAGCTTCCAGGGGGGCGAGCAGTACTTC.

The V gene is TRBV2, the J gene TRBJ1-5; D may be TRBD1 (5 bases). CDR3 length: 14 residues. Trimming left V 11 bases short and J 0 bases short, with 14 bases between. Germline CDR1 reads SNHLY; CDR2 reads FYNNEI. CDR3 region: CACRGEGSNQPQHF. The CDR3 nucleotides read TGTGCCTGCCGGGGGGAGGGTAGCAATCAGCCCCAGCATTTT.

This sequence joins TRBV2 and TRBJ1-4; no clear D. Germline CDR1 SNHLY, CDR2 FYNNEI. The CDR3 sequence is 15 residues long. The V end lost 5 bases, the J end lost 0 bases, and 10 bases lay between the germline ends. This chain's CDR3 is CASSIRTATNEKLFF. In nucleotides, the CDR3 is TGTGCCAGCAGTATTCGGACTGCAACTAATGAAAAACTGTTTTTT.

The rearrangement joins TRBV29-1 to TRBJ1-1, with TRBD1 matching 8 bases. After removal of 6 bases from V and 11 bases from J, the junction contained 11 bases not matched to a gene. Germline values: CDR1 SQVTM, CDR2 ANQGSEA. The length of the CDR3 is 12 residues. For the CDR3, the DNA is TGCAGCGTCGTGGGACAGGTGGGGGAGGCTTTCTTT. Protein sequence: CSVVGQVGEAFF. The variable domain in full, completed from reference TRBV29-1 and TRBJ1-1, reads SAVISQKPSRDICQRGTSLTIQCQVDSQVTMMFWYRQQPGQSLTLIATANQGSEATYESGFVIDKFPISRPNLTFSTLTVSNMSPEDSSIYLCSVVGQVGEAFFGQGTRLTVV.